In its sample, the clone carrying this T cell receptor beta chain was seen a few times. Antigen: not known. This sample was included in a study of T cell repertoires in cytomegalovirus infection. General study points: People with CMV and the relevant HLA were identified by cumulative public TCR beta family frequency.

Using its own MiXCR run on the reads, TCRdb lists one record per CDR3 protein. The sample consists of approximately 500,000 distinct CDR3 sequences, approximately 16% of them appearing once. CDR3 size: 14 residues. The V gene lost 5 bases and the J gene lost 3 bases, with 10 bases spanning the gap. Germline assignment: CDR1 WSHSY and CDR2 SAAADI. This TCR was sampled from a human donor in good health (CMV status not recorded). Some clones in this sample may be carry-over from other donors' samples. The sample was CD8+ T cells from PBMCs. This rearrangement joins TRBV10-2 to TRBJ2-2; D remains ambiguous. CDR3 residues: CASSPNIDTGELFF. For the CDR3, the DNA is TGCGCCAGCAGTCCTAATATCGACACCGGGGAGCTGTTTTTT.